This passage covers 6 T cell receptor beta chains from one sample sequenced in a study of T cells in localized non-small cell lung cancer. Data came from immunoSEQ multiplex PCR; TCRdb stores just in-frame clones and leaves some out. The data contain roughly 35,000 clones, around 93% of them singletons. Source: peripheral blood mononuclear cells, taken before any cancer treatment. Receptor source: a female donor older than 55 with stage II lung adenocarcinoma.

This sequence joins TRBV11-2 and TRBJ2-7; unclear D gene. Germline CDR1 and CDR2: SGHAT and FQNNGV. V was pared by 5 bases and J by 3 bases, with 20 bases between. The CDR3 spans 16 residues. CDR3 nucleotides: TGTGCCAGCAGCCCGTTGGCAGGAAGTTTAGGCTACGAGCAGTACTTC. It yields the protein CASSPLAGSLGYEQYF. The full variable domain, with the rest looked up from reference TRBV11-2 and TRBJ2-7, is EAGVAQSPRYKIIEKRQSVAFWCNPISGHATLYWYQQILGQGPKLLIQFQNNGVVDDSQLPKDRFSAERLKGVDSTLKIQPAKLEDSAVYLCASSPLAGSLGYEQYFGPGTRLTVT.

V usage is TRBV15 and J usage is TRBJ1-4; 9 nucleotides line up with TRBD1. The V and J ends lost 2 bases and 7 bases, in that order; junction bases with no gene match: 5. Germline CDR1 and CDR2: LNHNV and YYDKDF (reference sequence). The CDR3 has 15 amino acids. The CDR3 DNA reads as TGTGCCACCAGCAGAACCCGGGACAGGGCTGAAAAACTGTTTTTT. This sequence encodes CATSRTRDRAEKLFF.

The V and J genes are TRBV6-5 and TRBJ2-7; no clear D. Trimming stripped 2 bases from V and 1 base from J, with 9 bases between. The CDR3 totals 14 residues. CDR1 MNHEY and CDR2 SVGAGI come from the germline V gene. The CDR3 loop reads CASSYLQPSYEQYF. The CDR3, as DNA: TGTGCCAGCAGTTACCTCCAGCCTTCCTACGAGCAGTACTTC.

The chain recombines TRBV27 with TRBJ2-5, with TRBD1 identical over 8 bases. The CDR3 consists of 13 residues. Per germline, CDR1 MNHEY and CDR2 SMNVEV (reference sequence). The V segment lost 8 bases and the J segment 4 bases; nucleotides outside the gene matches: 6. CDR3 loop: CASRTGGRETQYF. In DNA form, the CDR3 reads TGTGCCAGCCGCACAGGGGGAAGAGAGACCCAGTACTTC.

The CDR3 sequence is CASSLDGRNTGELFF. The CDR3, as DNA: TGTGCCAGCAGTTTGGATGGGCGGAACACCGGGGAGCTGTTTTTT. The chain employs TRBV27 and TRBJ2-2; D not resolved. Germline V CDR1 and CDR2: MNHEY, SMNVEV (reference sequence). This CDR3 has 15 amino acids. Deletions cut 3 bases from V and 1 base from J, with 9 bases between.

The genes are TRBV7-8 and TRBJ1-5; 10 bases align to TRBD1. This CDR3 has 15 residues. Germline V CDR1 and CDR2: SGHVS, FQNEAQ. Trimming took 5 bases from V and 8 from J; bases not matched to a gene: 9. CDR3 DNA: TGTGCCAGCAGCAGCGACAGGGGGCGTTTGGAGCCCCAGCATTTT. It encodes CASSSDRGRLEPQHF. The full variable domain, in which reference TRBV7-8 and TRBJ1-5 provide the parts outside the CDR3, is GAGVSQSPRYKVAKRGQDVALRCDPISGHVSLFWYQQALGQGPEFLTYFQNEAQLDKSGLPSDRFFAERPEGSVSTLKIQRTQQEDSAVYLCASSSDRGRLEPQHFGDGTRLSIL.